The 17 T cell receptor beta chains presented below share a single source sample, sequenced in a study of response to subunit inactivated influenza vaccine. TCRdb re-called the RT-PCR reads with MiXCR, one entry per CDR3 protein. This sample has over 750,000 distinct CDR3 sequences, with approximately 22% found just once. This material consisted of PBMCs from blood, taken approximately 5 days after vaccination. All receptors derive from a man aged 45-65 years who received an inactivated influenza vaccine.

The chain recombines TRBV29-1 with TRBJ2-2, with no clear D. In germline, CDR1 is SQVTM, CDR2 ANQGSEA. Trimming removed 5 bases from V and 2 bases from J, with 6 bases in between. This CDR3 is 12 amino acids long. The CDR3 reads CSVRENTGELFF. For the CDR3, the DNA is TGCAGCGTTAGAGAAAACACCGGGGAGCTGTTTTTT.

V and J are TRBV28 and TRBJ1-1, with D perhaps TRBD1 (5 bases). This CDR3 region has 13 residues. Germline V gene sequence: CDR1 MDHEN, CDR2 SYDVKM. With 3 bases removed from V and 4 bases from J, the gap between germline ends came to 9 bases. The CDR3 bases are TGTGCCAGCAGTTTCTCAGGGTTCACTGAAGCTTTCTTT. Translation: CASSFSGFTEAFF. The full variable domain, rest sourced from reference TRBV28 and TRBJ1-1, is DVKVTQSSRYLVKRTGEKVFLECVQDMDHENMFWYRQDPGLGLRLIYFSYDVKMKEKGDIPEGYSVSREKKERFSLILESASTNQTSMYLCASSFSGFTEAFFGQGTRLTVV.

The chain employs TRBV7-9 and TRBJ2-7, with D possibly being TRBD1 (6 bases). CDR1 SEHNR and CDR2 FQNEAQ come from the germline V gene (reference sequence). The CDR3 spans 15 residues. V was shortened by 1 base and J by 2 bases, with 12 bases between the two germline ends. As DNA, the CDR3 is TGTGCCAGCAGCTTAGGTTGGACAGAACCCTACGAGCAGTACTTC. It codes for CASSLGWTEPYEQYF.

The V call is TRBV5-1, the J call TRBJ1-1; no definite D call. Germline V CDR1 and CDR2: SGHRS, YFSETQ. The CDR3 consists of 12 residues. V was cut by 1 base and J by 7 bases, with 8 bases left in between. The CDR3 loop is CASSLPGVEAFF. CDR3 sequence (DNA): TGCGCCAGCAGCTTGCCCGGGGTTGAAGCTTTCTTT.

The V gene is TRBV5-5, the J gene TRBJ2-7; TRBD2 aligns across 7 bases. Germline assignment: CDR1 SGHKS and CDR2 YYEKEE (reference sequence). The CDR3 sequence is 14 residues long. V shed 2 bases, J shed 6 bases, and the junction held 8 bases outside the gene matches. CDR3 sequence: CASSFTAGLGEQYF. The CDR3 DNA follows: TGTGCCAGCAGCTTTACAGCGGGACTTGGCGAGCAGTACTTC.

The chain uses TRBV11-2 and TRBJ2-3; D gene unclear. This CDR3 comprises 13 residues. Germline values: CDR1 SGHAT, CDR2 FQNNGV. Deletions cut 5 bases from V and 3 bases from J, with 9 bases between. CDR3 amino acids: CASSVRLTDTQYF. CDR3 coding DNA: TGTGCCAGCAGCGTACGATTGACAGATACGCAGTATTTT.

V is TRBV7-9 and J is TRBJ1-4; D is unclear. The CDR3 contains 17 residues. CDR1 is SEHNR, CDR2 FQNEAQ, per germline (reference sequence). The ends were cut back, 0 bases at V and 0 bases at J, with 11 bases in the middle. CDR3 sequence: CASSLAIWSATNEKLFF. For the CDR3, the DNA is TGTGCCAGCAGCTTAGCGATATGGAGCGCAACTAATGAAAAACTGTTTTTT.

In this sample, this clonotype turned up a few times. The chain recombines TRBV5-1 with TRBJ2-3, with D perhaps matching TRBD1 or TRBD2 (5 bases each). CDR3 length: 16 amino acids. Germline V lookup: CDR1 SGHRS, CDR2 YFSETQ. The V gene lost 4 bases and the J gene lost 4 bases, with 19 bases spanning the gap. The CDR3 sequence is CASSPGDGISADTQYF. The CDR3 nucleotides are TGCGCCAGCAGCCCCGGGGACGGAATATCCGCAGATACGCAGTATTTT.

In this sample, this clonotype turned up many times. The V call is TRBV20-1, the J call TRBJ2-3; a weak D match, TRBD2 (6 bases). CDR3 size: 14 residues. CDR1 and CDR2 (germline): DFQATT, SNEGSKA (reference sequence). V was clipped by 0 bases and J by 4 bases, with 11 bases between them. DNA of the CDR3: TGCAGTGCTAGAGATGTTTGGGGGGCAGATACGCAGTATTTT. Protein product: CSARDVWGADTQYF.

The chain carries TRBV12-3 or TRBV12-4 and TRBJ2-2; D possibly corresponds to TRBD2 (6 bases). CDR3 size: 16 residues. Trimming stripped 5 bases from V and 8 bases from J, with 21 bases between. The CDR3 spells CASSTGSRILVGELFF. CDR3 sequence (DNA): TGTGCCAGCAGTACCGGGAGCCGAATATTGGTAGGGGAGCTGTTTTTT.

As for this clonotype: Germline is not matched at one junction end, which may reflect a read error. The V and J genes are TRBV19 and TRBJ2-7; 7 nucleotides match TRBD1. Germline CDR1 and CDR2: LNHDA and SQIVND (reference sequence). This CDR3 contains 18 residues. As DNA, the CDR3 is TGTGCCAGTAGTGCCGACGTAACAGGGGCCTGGAACTCCTACGAGCAGGACTTC. It is translated as CASSADVTGAWNSYEQDF.

The chain carries TRBV29-1 and TRBJ2-1; D is ambiguous. From germline, CDR1 is SQVTM and CDR2 ANQGSEA. The CDR3 loop spans 13 amino acids. V gave up 4 bases and J gave up 4 bases, with 11 bases separating them. CDR3 loop: CSVASDWYNEQFF. The CDR3, as DNA: TGCAGCGTTGCTTCCGACTGGTACAATGAGCAGTTCTTC.

This clonotype appeared a single time. The chain recombines TRBV4-3 with TRBJ2-5; D is unresolved. Germline CDR1 LGHNA, CDR2 YSLEER. V shed 0 bases and J shed 0 bases, with 8 bases lying between them. The CDR3 contains 15 residues. As DNA, the CDR3 is TGCGCCAGCAGCCAAGATGGGTCCGACCAAGAGACCCAGTACTTC. This encodes CASSQDGSDQETQYF.

V gene TRBV6-1 combines with J gene TRBJ2-7; 7 nucleotides line up with TRBD1. After removal of 6 bases from V and 0 bases from J, the junction contained 8 bases not matched to a gene. The germline gives CDR1 MNHNS, CDR2 SASEGT. CDR3 length equals 15 residues. CDR3 DNA sequence: TGTGCCAGCAGCTCGGGGACAGTGGGCTCCTACGAGCAGTACTTC. Residues: CASSSGTVGSYEQYF.

The rearrangement joins TRBV30 to TRBJ1-5; D is ambiguous. The V gene lost 0 bases and the J gene lost 4 bases, with 7 bases spanning the gap. This CDR3 region has 13 residues. CDR1 and CDR2 from the germline V gene are GTSNPN and SVGIG (reference sequence). In DNA form, the CDR3 reads TGTGCCTGGAGTGTCGCGGAAAATCAGCCCCAGCATTTT. Its translation: CAWSVAENQPQHF.

In this sample, this clonotype turned up many times. J is TRBJ2-1 and V is TRBV12-3 or TRBV12-4; weak D call: TRBD2 (5 bases). V was shortened by 2 bases and J by 5 bases, with 7 bases between the two germline ends. CDR3 length: 13 residues. CDR3 in DNA: TGTGCCAGCAGTTTACAGGAGGACAATGAGCAGTTCTTC. It specifies CASSLQEDNEQFF.

This clonotype was seen a few times. The gene calls are TRBV6-5 and TRBJ1-2, with TRBD1 identical over 12 bases. Germline V gene data show CDR1 as MNHEY and CDR2 as SVGAGI. The CDR3 is 15 amino acids. With 4 bases clipped from V and 2 bases from J, the junction kept 2 bases outside the gene matches. The CDR3 sequence: CASSWDRGHNYGYTF. The CDR3 DNA reads as TGTGCCAGCAGTTGGGACAGGGGGCACAACTATGGCTACACCTTC.